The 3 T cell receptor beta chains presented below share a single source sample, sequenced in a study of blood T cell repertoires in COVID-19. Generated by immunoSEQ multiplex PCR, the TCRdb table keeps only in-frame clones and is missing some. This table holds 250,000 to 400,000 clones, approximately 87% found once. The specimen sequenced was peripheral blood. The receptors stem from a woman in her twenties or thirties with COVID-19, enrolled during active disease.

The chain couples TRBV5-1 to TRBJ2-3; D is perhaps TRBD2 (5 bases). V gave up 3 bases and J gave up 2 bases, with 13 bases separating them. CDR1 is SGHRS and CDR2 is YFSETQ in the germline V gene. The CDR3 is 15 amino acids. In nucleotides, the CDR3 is TGCGCCAGCAGCTCAGCTAGGAGGACCACAGATACGCAGTATTTT. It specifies CASSSARRTTDTQYF.

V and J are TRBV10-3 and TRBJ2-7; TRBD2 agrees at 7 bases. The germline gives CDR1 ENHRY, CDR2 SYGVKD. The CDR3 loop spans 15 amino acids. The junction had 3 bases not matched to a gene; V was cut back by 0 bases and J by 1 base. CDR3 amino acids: CAISESLAGSYEQYF. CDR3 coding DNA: TGTGCCATCAGTGAGTCGTTAGCGGGTTCCTACGAGCAGTACTTC.

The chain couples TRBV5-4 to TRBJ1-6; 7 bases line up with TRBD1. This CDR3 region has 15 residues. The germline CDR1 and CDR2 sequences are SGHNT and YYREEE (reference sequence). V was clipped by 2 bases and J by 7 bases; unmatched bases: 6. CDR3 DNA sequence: TGTGCCAGCAGCTTACCCGAACAGGGGAATTCACCCCTCCACTTT. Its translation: CASSLPEQGNSPLHF.